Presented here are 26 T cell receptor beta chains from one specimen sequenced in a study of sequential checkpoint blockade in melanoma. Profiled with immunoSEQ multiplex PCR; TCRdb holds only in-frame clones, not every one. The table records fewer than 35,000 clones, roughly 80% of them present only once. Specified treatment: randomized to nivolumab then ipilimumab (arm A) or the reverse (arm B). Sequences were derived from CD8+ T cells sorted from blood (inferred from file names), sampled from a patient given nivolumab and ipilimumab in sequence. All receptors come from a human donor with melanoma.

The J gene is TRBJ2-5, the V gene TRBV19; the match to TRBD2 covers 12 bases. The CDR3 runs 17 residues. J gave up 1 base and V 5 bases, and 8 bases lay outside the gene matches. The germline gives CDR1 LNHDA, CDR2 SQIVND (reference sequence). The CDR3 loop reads CASSFQLAGGIQETQYF. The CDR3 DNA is TGTGCCAGTAGTTTCCAACTAGCGGGAGGAATCCAAGAGACCCAGTACTTC.

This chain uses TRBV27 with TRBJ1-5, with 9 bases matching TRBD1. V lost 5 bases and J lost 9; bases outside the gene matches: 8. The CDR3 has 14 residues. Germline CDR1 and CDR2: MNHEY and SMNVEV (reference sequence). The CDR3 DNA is TGTGCCAGCAGTGGGGACAGGGCGGGGGCGCCCCAGCATTTT. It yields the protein CASSGDRAGAPQHF.

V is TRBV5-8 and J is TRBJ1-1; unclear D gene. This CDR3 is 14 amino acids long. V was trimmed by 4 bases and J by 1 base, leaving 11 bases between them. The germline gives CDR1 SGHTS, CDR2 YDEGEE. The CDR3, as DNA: TGTGCCAGCAGCGGGAGGGTTAGGAACACTGAAGCTTTCTTT. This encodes CASSGRVRNTEAFF. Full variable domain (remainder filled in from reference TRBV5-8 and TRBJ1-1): EAGVTQSPTHLIKTRGQQATLRCSPISGHTSVYWYQQALGLGLQFLLWYDEGEERNRGNFPPRFSGRQFPNYSSELNVNALELEDSALYLCASSGRVRNTEAFFGQGTRLTVV.

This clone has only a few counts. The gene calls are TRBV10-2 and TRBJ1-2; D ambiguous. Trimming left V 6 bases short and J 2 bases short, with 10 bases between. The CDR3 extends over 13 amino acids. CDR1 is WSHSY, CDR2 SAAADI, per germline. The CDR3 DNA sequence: TGCGCCAGCAGGCCCGGGGAGAACTATGGCTACACCTTC. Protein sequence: CASRPGENYGYTF.

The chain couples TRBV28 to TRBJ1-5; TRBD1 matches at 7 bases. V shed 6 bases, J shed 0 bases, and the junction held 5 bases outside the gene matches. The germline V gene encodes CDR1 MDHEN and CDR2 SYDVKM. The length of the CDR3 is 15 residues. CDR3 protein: CASSRTGDSNQPQHF. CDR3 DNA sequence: TGTGCCAGCAGCCGTACAGGGGATAGCAATCAGCCCCAGCATTTT. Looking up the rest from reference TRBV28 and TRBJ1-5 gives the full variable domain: DVKVTQSSRYLVKRTGEKVFLECVQDMDHENMFWYRQDPGLGLRLIYFSYDVKMKEKGDIPEGYSVSREKKERFSLILESASTNQTSMYLCASSRTGDSNQPQHFGDGTRLSIL.

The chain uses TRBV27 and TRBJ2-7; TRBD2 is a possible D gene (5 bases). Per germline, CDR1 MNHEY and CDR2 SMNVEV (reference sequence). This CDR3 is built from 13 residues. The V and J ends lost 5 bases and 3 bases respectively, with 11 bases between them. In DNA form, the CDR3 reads TGTGCCAGCAGTCCCCCGGGATTCTACGAGCAGTACTTC. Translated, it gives CASSPPGFYEQYF.

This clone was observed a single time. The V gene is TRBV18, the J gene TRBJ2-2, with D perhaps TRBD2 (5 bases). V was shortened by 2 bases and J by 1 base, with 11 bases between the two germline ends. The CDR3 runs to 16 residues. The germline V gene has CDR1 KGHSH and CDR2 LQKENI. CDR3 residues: CASSPNQEVNTGELFF. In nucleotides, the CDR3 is TGTGCCAGCTCACCAAACCAGGAGGTGAACACCGGGGAGCTGTTTTTT.

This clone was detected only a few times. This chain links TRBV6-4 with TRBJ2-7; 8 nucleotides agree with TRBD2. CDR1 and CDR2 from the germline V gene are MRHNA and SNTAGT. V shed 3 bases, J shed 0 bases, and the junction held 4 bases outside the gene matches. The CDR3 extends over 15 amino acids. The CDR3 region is CASSESGSPSYEQYF. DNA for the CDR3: TGTGCCAGCAGTGAGAGCGGGAGCCCCTCCTACGAGCAGTACTTC.

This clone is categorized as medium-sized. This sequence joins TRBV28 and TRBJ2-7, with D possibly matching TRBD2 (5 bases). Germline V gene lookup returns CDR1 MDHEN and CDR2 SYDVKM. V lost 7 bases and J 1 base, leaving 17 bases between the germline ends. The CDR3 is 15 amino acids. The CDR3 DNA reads TGTGCCAGCAATCCCGGGATGGGAGCGTCCTACGAGCAGTACTTC. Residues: CASNPGMGASYEQYF.

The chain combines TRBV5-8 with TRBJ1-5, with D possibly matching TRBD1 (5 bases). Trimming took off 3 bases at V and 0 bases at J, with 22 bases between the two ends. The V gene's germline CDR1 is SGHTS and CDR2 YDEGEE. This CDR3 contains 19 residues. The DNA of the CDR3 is TGTGCCAGCAGCTCGTGGGCGGGGAACAGGCGTGATAGCAATCAGCCCCAGCATTTT. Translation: CASSSWAGNRRDSNQPQHF.

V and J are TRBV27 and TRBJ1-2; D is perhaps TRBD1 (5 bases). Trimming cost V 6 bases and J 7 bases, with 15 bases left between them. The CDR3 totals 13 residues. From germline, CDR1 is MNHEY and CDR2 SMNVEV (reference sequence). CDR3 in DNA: TGTGCCAGCAGCCCGGGGGGGGATGGTGGCTACACCTTC. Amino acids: CASSPGGDGGYTF.

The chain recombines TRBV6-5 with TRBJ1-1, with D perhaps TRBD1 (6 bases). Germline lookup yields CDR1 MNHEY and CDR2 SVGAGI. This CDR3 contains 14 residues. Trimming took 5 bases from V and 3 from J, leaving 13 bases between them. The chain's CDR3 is CASSTKQGYTEAFF. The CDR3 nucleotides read TGTGCCAGCAGTACCAAACAGGGTTACACTGAAGCTTTCTTT.

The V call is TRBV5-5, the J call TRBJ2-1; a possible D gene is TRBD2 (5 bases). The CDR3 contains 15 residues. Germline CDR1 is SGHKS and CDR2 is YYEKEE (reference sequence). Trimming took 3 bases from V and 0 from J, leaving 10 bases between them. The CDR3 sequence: CASSYSASSYNEQFF. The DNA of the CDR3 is TGTGCCAGCAGCTATAGCGCCAGCTCCTACAATGAGCAGTTCTTC.

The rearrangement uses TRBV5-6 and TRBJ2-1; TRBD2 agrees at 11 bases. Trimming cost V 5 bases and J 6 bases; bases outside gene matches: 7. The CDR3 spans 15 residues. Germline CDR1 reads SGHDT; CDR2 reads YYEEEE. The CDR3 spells CASSYLAGGSNEQFF. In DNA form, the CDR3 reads TGTGCCAGCAGTTACCTAGCGGGAGGCTCCAATGAGCAGTTCTTC.

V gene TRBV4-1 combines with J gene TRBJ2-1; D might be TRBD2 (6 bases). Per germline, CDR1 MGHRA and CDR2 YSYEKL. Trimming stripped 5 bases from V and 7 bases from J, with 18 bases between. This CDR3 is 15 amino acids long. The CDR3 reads CASSFTGDSLNEQFF. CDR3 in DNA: TGCGCCAGCAGCTTTACCGGGGACTCTCTAAATGAGCAGTTCTTC.

CDR3 nucleotide sequence: TGTGCCAGTAGTATAATGACAACAGGGTCCTACGAGCAGTACTTC. Amino acid sequence: CASSIMTTGSYEQYF. The chain uses TRBV19 and TRBJ2-5, with D tentatively TRBD1 (6 bases). The J call is in doubt because the DNA end fits TRBJ2-7 better. The germline CDR1 and CDR2 sequences are LNHDA and SQIVND (reference sequence). The CDR3 is 15 residues long.

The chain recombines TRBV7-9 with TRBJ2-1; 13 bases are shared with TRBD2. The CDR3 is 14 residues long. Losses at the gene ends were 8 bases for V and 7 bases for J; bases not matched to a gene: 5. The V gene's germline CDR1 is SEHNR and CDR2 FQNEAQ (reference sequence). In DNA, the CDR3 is TGTGCCAGCGAGACTAGCGGGGGGATTAATGAGCAGTTCTTC. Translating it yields CASETSGGINEQFF.

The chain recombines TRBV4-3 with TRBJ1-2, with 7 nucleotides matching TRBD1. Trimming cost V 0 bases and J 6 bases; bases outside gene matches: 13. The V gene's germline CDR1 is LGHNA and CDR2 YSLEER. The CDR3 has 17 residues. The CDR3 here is CASSQEGAGQDVHGYTF. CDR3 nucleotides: TGCGCCAGCAGCCAAGAAGGGGCCGGACAGGACGTTCATGGCTACACCTTC.

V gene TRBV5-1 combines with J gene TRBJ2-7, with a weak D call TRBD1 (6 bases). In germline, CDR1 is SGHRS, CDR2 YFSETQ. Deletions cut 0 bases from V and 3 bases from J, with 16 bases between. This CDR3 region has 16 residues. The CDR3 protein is CASSLESTGARYEQYF. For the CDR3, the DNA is TGCGCCAGCAGCTTGGAATCGACAGGAGCCCGCTACGAGCAGTACTTC.

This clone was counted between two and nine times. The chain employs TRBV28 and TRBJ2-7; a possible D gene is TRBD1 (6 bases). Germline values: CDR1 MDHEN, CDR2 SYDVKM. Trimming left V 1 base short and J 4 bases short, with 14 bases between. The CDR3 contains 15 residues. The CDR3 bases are TGTGCCAGCAGTTTATTCAGGACAGATTCATACGAGCAGTACTTC. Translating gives CASSLFRTDSYEQYF.

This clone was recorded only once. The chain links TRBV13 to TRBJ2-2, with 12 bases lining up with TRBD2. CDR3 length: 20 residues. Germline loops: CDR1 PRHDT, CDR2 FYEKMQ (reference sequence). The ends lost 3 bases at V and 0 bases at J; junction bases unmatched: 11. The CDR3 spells CASSLDYTSGRTANTGELFF. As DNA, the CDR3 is TGTGCCAGCAGCTTGGACTATACTAGCGGGAGGACCGCGAACACCGGGGAGCTGTTTTTT.

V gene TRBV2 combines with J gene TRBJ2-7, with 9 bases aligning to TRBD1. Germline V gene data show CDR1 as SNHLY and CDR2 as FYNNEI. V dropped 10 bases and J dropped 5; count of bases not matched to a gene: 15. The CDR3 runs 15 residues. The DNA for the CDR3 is TGTGCCACCAACCTACCGGGACAGGGTGCCCACGAGCAGTACTTC. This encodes CATNLPGQGAHEQYF.

The CDR3 is CASSQDPSGTYEQYF. In DNA form, the CDR3 reads TGCGCCAGCAGCCAAGATCCAAGCGGAACCTACGAGCAGTACTTC. The chain joins TRBV4-3 to TRBJ2-5; TRBD2 might be the D (5 bases). The end of the DNA fits TRBJ2-7 better, so the J call may be wrong. From germline, CDR1 is LGHNA and CDR2 YSLEER. CDR3 size: 15 residues.

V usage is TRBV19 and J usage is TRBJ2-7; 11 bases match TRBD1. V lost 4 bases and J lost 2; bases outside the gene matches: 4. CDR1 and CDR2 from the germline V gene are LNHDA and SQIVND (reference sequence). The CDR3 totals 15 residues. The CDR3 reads CASSTGQGGTYEQYF. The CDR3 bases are TGTGCCAGTAGTACGGGACAGGGGGGAACCTACGAGCAGTACTTC.

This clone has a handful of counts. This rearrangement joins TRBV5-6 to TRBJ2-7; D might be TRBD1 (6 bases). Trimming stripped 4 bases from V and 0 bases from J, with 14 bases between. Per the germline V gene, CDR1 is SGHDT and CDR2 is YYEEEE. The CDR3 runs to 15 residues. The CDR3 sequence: CASSEQGISSYEQYF. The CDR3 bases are TGTGCCAGCAGCGAACAGGGCATAAGCTCCTACGAGCAGTACTTC.

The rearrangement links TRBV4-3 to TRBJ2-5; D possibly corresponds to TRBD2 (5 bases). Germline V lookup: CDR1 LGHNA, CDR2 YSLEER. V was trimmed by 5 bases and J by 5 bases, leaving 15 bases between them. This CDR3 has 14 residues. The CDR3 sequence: CASSLGMGGETQYF. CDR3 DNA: TGCGCCAGCAGCTTAGGGATGGGCGGGGAGACCCAGTACTTC.